These 15 T cell receptor beta chains were sequenced from one sample in a study of shared clonotypes between healthy human individuals. Profiling relied on immunoSEQ multiplex PCR, and the TCRdb table lists in-frame clones only, not all of them. Counted here are about 470,000 clones, roughly 83% occurring once; the ten biggest clones make up approximately 13%. Specimen: PBMCs. These receptor sequences come from a middle-aged woman in good health. Some clones in this sample may be carry-over from other donors' samples.

This chain joins TRBV28 and TRBJ1-5; D is unresolved. Germline V gene sequence: CDR1 MDHEN, CDR2 SYDVKM. The length of the CDR3 is 13 residues. The germline V and J ends were trimmed by 7 bases and 2 bases, with 9 bases remaining between them. CDR3 region: CASKVGGNQPQHF. For the CDR3, the DNA is TGTGCCAGCAAGGTGGGTGGCAATCAGCCCCAGCATTTT. Based on the CDR3 plus reference TRBV28 and TRBJ1-5, the full variable domain is DVKVTQSSRYLVKRTGEKVFLECVQDMDHENMFWYRQDPGLGLRLIYFSYDVKMKEKGDIPEGYSVSREKKERFSLILESASTNQTSMYLCASKVGGNQPQHFGDGTRLSIL.

This clone was seen only once. The genes are TRBV27 and TRBJ2-1; the D gene is possibly TRBD2 (7 bases). The CDR3 loop spans 12 amino acids. Between the trimmed V and J ends, which lost 4 bases and 12 bases, there was a span of 13 bases. Germline CDR1 is MNHEY and CDR2 is SMNVEV (reference sequence). CDR3 sequence (DNA): TGTGCCAGCAGTTCCGTCGGGGGGCCGCAGTTCTTC. This encodes CASSSVGGPQFF.

Of note for this clone: A much larger clonotype is one base distant, so this may be a read error. The sample contains more than one DNA sequence encoding this CDR3. The chain joins TRBV29-1 to TRBJ1-2; D gene unclear. Germline values: CDR1 SQVTM, CDR2 ANQGSEA. Trimming pared 0 bases from V and 8 bases from J, leaving 16 bases between. The CDR3 has 14 amino acids. CDR3 region: CSVEEATGPRGYTF. The CDR3 DNA is TGCAGCGTTGAAGAGGCAACCGGCCCCCGGGGCTACACCTTC.

This clone was detected a few times. The chain combines TRBV4-1 with TRBJ2-7; D is unresolved. CDR3 length: 14 amino acids. Trimming stripped 3 bases from V and 2 bases from J, with 11 bases between. Germline values: CDR1 MGHRA, CDR2 YSYEKL. Written as DNA, the CDR3 is TGCGCCAGCAGCCAGGATGCAGTCACCTACGAGCAGTACTTC. This gives the protein CASSQDAVTYEQYF.

This clone occurred a few times. In DNA, the CDR3 is TGTGCCAGCAGTGATTTTAGGTCCGAGGAGACCCAGTACTTC. Protein product: CASSDFRSEETQYF. The chain employs TRBV25-1 and TRBJ2-5; no clear D. The germline gives CDR1 MGHDK, CDR2 SYGVNS. The CDR3 loop spans 14 amino acids. Deletions cut 3 bases from V and 5 bases from J, with 13 bases between.

Concerning this clone: A much more abundant neighbour one base away suggests this may be a read error. The same CDR3 arises from other DNA sequences in this sample as well. The genes are TRBV5-1 and TRBJ1-1; no reliable D call. Trimming removed 0 bases from V and 0 bases from J, with 6 bases in between. Germline CDR1 reads SGHRS; CDR2 reads YFSETQ. CDR3 length: 14 residues. CDR3 in amino acids: CASSLDGMNTEAFF. The CDR3, as DNA: TGCGCCAGCAGCTTGGACGGAATGAACACTGAAGCTTTCTTT.

This chain links TRBV7-7 with TRBJ1-2; TRBD1 matches 11 bases. From germline, CDR1 is SSHAT and CDR2 FNYEAQ (reference sequence). This CDR3 region has 12 residues. CDR3 sequence reads: CPRTGGASGYTF. The DNA for the CDR3 is TGTCCTCGGACAGGGGGCGCGTCGGGCTACACCTTC.

The chain employs TRBV28 and TRBJ2-7; D is uncertain. Germline CDR1 reads MDHEN; CDR2 reads SYDVKM. V was trimmed by 6 bases and J by 1 base, leaving 7 bases between them. The CDR3 has 12 residues. CDR3 nucleotide sequence: TGTGCCAGCAGCGGGTTTTCCTACGAGCAGTACTTC. Its protein product is CASSGFSYEQYF.

This chain uses TRBV5-4 with TRBJ2-2; D uncertain. Germline CDR1 reads SGHNT; CDR2 reads YYREEE (reference sequence). The CDR3 length is 15 residues. Trimming shortened V by 0 bases and J by 1 base, and 7 bases separated the two germline ends. CDR3 amino acids: CASSLATGNTGELFF. In DNA, the CDR3 is TGTGCCAGCAGCTTGGCGACGGGGAACACCGGGGAGCTGTTTTTT.

The V gene is TRBV6-1, the J gene TRBJ1-5, with 8 nucleotides matching TRBD1. The junction had 5 bases not matched to a gene; V was cut back by 4 bases and J by 3 bases. Germline loops: CDR1 MNHNS, CDR2 SASEGT. The CDR3 has 15 amino acids. CDR3 sequence reads: CASSVTGAFNQPQHF. CDR3 in DNA: TGTGCCAGCAGTGTGACAGGGGCGTTCAATCAGCCCCAGCATTTT.

The CDR3: CASLRTGGGQETQYF. CDR3 bases: TGTGCCAGCCTTCGGACAGGGGGAGGACAAGAGACCCAGTACTTC. The chain links TRBV19 to TRBJ2-5; 10 bases are shared with TRBD1. Germline CDR1 is LNHDA and CDR2 is SQIVND (reference sequence). The CDR3 totals 15 residues. The ends lost 9 bases at V and 2 bases at J; junction bases unmatched: 9.

This clone was seen more than once but under ten times. V is TRBV5-4 and J is TRBJ1-1; TRBD1 matches 8 bases. The V segment lost 7 bases and the J segment 10 bases; nucleotides outside the gene matches: 6. The germline V gene has CDR1 SGHNT and CDR2 YYREEE (reference sequence). The CDR3 is 11 residues long. The CDR3 region is CASDDRGGAFF. The CDR3 region has the DNA TGTGCCAGCGACGACAGGGGAGGAGCTTTCTTT. Full variable domain (remainder filled in from reference TRBV5-4 and TRBJ1-1): ETGVTQSPTHLIKTRGQQVTLRCSSQSGHNTVSWYQQALGQGPQFIFQYYREEENGRGNFPPRFSGLQFPNYSSELNVNALELDDSALYLCASDDRGGAFFGQGTRLTVV.

The rearrangement joins TRBV2 to TRBJ2-7; no reliable D call. Trimming cost V 7 bases and J 2 bases, with 9 bases left between them. Germline V lookup: CDR1 SNHLY, CDR2 FYNNEI. The CDR3 has 12 residues. In DNA, the CDR3 is TGTGCCAGCACGACGGGCCCCTACGAGCAGTACTTC. Protein product: CASTTGPYEQYF.

This clone was counted only a few times. The same CDR3 can be traced to other DNA sequences in this sample. The chain is built from TRBV4-2 and TRBJ1-3; D remains ambiguous. CDR1 is LGHNA, CDR2 YNFKEQ, per germline. The length of the CDR3 is 14 residues. V was shortened by 1 base and J by 0 bases, with 4 bases between the two germline ends. CDR3 region: CASSQGRSGNTIYF. CDR3 bases: TGTGCCAGCAGCCAAGGCCGCTCTGGAAACACCATATATTTT.

This clone came up a few times. The V call is TRBV7-9, the J call TRBJ2-2; 7 bases align to TRBD2. The germline gives CDR1 SEHNR, CDR2 FQNEAQ (reference sequence). V trimming: 5 bases; J trimming: 7 bases; junction bases outside the gene matches: 4. The CDR3 runs to 13 residues. The CDR3 loop is CASSLSGVGELFF. The CDR3 nucleotides read TGTGCCAGCAGCCTAAGCGGGGTCGGGGAGCTGTTTTTT.